In its sample, the clone carrying this T cell receptor beta chain was seen many times. Individually, cDNA molecules had unique molecular identifiers attached to them. TCRdb re-called the 5' RACE reads with MiXCR, one entry per CDR3 protein. The sample lists approximately 66,000 distinct CDR3 sequences; about 13% were seen once. The sample belongs to a study of early T cells in non-severe SARS-CoV-2 infection. In germline, CDR1 is MNHEY, CDR2 SVGAGI. V lost 7 bases and J lost 6, with 9 bases in between. The CDR3 contains 12 residues. This clonotype originated in an adult who was a healthcare worker with PCR-confirmed SARS-CoV-2 infection or an uninfected control (not recorded which). The sample comprised whole blood. The gene calls are TRBV6-5 and TRBJ2-2, with D uncertain. For the CDR3, the DNA is TGTGCCAGCATGAAACCGGCCGGGGAGCTGTTTTTT. Its protein is CASMKPAGELFF.